The 11 T cell receptor beta chains below were found in one sample sequenced in a study of blood T cells in healthy people across ages (dated by TCRdb to the mid-2010s). Libraries came from 5' RACE. Sequencing was carried out with an Illumina HiSeq 2500. A second PCR of about 7 to 12 cycles was performed with a sample-barcoded 5' primer and a J-beta primer mix. The public reads were reprocessed in TCRdb via fastp at Q25 and MiXCR, keeping in-frame beta chains. Each entry merges the rows of one CDR3 protein and shows their most common DNA and genes. In all, the sample holds around 280,000 distinct CDR3 sequences, and roughly a quarter of those were seen once. Jointly, the top ten make up 25% to 35% of the sample. Sequenced input: blood. Receptors originate from a woman between 70 and 85 years old in good health.

Concerning this clonotype itself: This may be a read error: a much more frequent sequence differs by one nucleotide. The genes are TRBV29-1 and TRBJ2-1; D unclear. This CDR3 spans 14 amino acids. CDR1 is SQVTM, CDR2 ANQGSEA, per germline. Here the CDR3 DNA reads TGCAGCTTTGAAGAACCCAGATCCTACAATGAGCAGTTCTTC. Translating gives CSFEEPRSYNEQFF.

This chain connects TRBV12-3 or TRBV12-4 to TRBJ2-3, with D maybe TRBD2 (5 bases). The germline V and J ends were trimmed by 10 bases and 5 bases, with 25 bases remaining between them. The CDR3 is 16 residues long. CDR3 region: CATKPLLVSGQDTQYF. The CDR3 DNA reads as TGTGCCACCAAACCCCTTCTCGTCAGCGGTCAAGATACGCAGTATTTT.

CDR3 protein: CASSALLTGGYGYTF. In DNA, the CDR3 is TGCGCCAGCAGCGCGCTCCTCACAGGGGGTTATGGCTACACCTTC. The rearrangement links TRBV5-1 to TRBJ1-2, with TRBD1 matching 8 bases. CDR3 length: 15 residues. V lost 4 bases to trimming and J lost 5 bases; unmatched junction nucleotides: 10. The germline V gene encodes CDR1 SGHRS and CDR2 YFSETQ.

The chain uses TRBV7-2 and TRBJ1-1; D is undetermined. Germline V gene data show CDR1 as SGHTA and CDR2 as FQGNSA. Trimming cost V 5 bases and J 6 bases, with 16 bases left between them. This CDR3 is 14 amino acids long. This CDR3 reads CASSRPDGSAEAFF. In DNA, the CDR3 is TGTGCCAGCAGCCGCCCTGACGGCTCGGCTGAAGCTTTCTTT.

This clonotype was counted between two and nine times. This chain connects TRBV29-1 to TRBJ2-1; D remains unclear. V was clipped by 4 bases and J by 4 bases, with 8 bases between them. The CDR3 has 12 residues. Germline CDR1 is SQVTM and CDR2 is ANQGSEA. CDR3 loop: CSVAATYNEQFF. CDR3 nucleotide sequence: TGCAGCGTTGCGGCTACTTACAATGAGCAGTTCTTC.

The V and J genes are TRBV7-3 and TRBJ2-3, with D possibly matching TRBD2 (5 bases). Per the germline V gene, CDR1 is SGHTA and CDR2 is FQGTGA. The CDR3 contains 15 residues. V was shortened by 4 bases and J by 0 bases, with 11 bases between the two germline ends. CDR3 residues: CASSYSVGSTDTQYF. CDR3 nucleotides: TGTGCCAGCAGCTATAGCGTAGGAAGCACAGATACGCAGTATTTT.

The V gene is TRBV20-1, the J gene TRBJ2-7; 9 bases fit TRBD2. Germline lookup yields CDR1 DFQATT and CDR2 SNEGSKA (reference sequence). The CDR3 totals 16 residues. The V segment lost 0 bases and the J segment 6 bases; nucleotides outside the gene matches: 12. CDR3 in DNA: TGCAGTGCTAGAGATCGGCTAGCGGGAAAACCCGGCGAGCAGTACTTC. The encoded protein is CSARDRLAGKPGEQYF.

The chain carries TRBV3-1 and TRBJ2-1; a possible D gene is TRBD2 (6 bases). The germline gives CDR1 LGHDT, CDR2 YNNKEL (reference sequence). V dropped 1 base and J dropped 13 bases, with 14 bases sitting between them. The CDR3 has 13 residues. CDR3 nucleotide sequence: TGTGCCAGCAGCCAAGTTACCCTAGCGCGCCAGTTCTTC. Encoded protein: CASSQVTLARQFF.

A few counts support this clonotype. V and J are TRBV20-1 and TRBJ1-5; perhaps TRBD1 as D (5 bases). Trimming took 2 bases from V and 6 from J, leaving 20 bases between them. Germline assignment: CDR1 DFQATT and CDR2 SNEGSKA (reference sequence). CDR3 length: 16 amino acids. CDR3 residues: CSARLPGRSASQPQHF. The CDR3 DNA reads TGCAGTGCTAGACTCCCGGGGCGGTCGGCCAGTCAGCCCCAGCATTTT.

In this sample, this clonotype turned up a few times. The chain combines TRBV7-9 with TRBJ2-4; tentatively, D is TRBD1 or TRBD2 (5 bases each). The CDR3 loop spans 16 amino acids. CDR1 SEHNR and CDR2 FQNEAQ come from the germline V gene (reference sequence). Trimming shortened V by 5 bases and J by 1 base, and 15 bases separated the two germline ends. The CDR3: CASSPPFREAKNIQYF. CDR3 coding DNA: TGTGCCAGCAGCCCACCCTTCAGGGAGGCCAAAAACATTCAGTACTTC.

The rearrangement uses TRBV11-2 and TRBJ1-6, with unresolved D. V gave up 6 bases and J gave up 7 bases, with 22 bases separating them. CDR1 and CDR2 from the germline V gene are SGHAT and FQNNGV. The CDR3 is made up of 17 amino acids. CDR3 sequence (DNA): TGTGCCAGCAGTCGAGTTAGGTTCGCTGGGCGAAATTCACCCCTCCACTTT. It specifies CASSRVRFAGRNSPLHF.